This entry lists 17 T cell receptor beta chains sequenced from one sample in a study of tumor and adjacent non-tumor tissue in lung cancer. The template was RNA from unsorted bulk tissue. Distant lung tissue was collected more than 3 cm away from the tumor edge. Three rounds of nested PCR, following a modified ARM-PCR protocol, produced the TCRbeta library. TCRdb processed the multiplex PCR reads anew with MiXCR; each CDR3 protein has one entry. Of 75,000 to 90,000 distinct CDR3 sequences listed, roughly 77% are singletons. Sequencing was performed on distant non-tumor lung tissue. The receptor source for this set is a woman aged 50 to 65 with non-small cell lung cancer.

Concerning this clonotype: At one of its ends the junction is not consistent with the germline gene, which may arise from a read error. The chain has TRBV5-6 and TRBJ1-4; D is undetermined. This CDR3 has 16 residues. Per germline, CDR1 SGHDT and CDR2 YYEEEE. CDR3 bases: TGTGCCAGCAACTTCGAGAGATCTGCAACTAATGAAGAACTGTTTTTT. It is translated as CASNFERSATNEELFF.

The chain couples TRBV29-1 to TRBJ2-7, with 8 bases matching TRBD2. This CDR3 is 13 amino acids long. The germline CDR1 and CDR2 sequences are SQVTM and ANQGSEA. Germline trimming cut 8 bases from V and 5 bases from J; bases unmatched to any gene: 11. CDR3 region: CSSTGLVLDEQYF. Here the CDR3 DNA reads TGCAGCTCCACGGGACTAGTCCTCGACGAGCAGTACTTC.

This sequence joins TRBV12-3 or TRBV12-4 and TRBJ2-3; 13 positions match TRBD2. The CDR3 consists of 16 residues. J gave up 7 bases and V 11 bases, and 15 bases lay outside the gene matches. The CDR3 reads CACGPGLAGDRHTQYF. CDR3 DNA: TGTGCCTGCGGCCCCGGACTAGCGGGAGATCGACATACGCAGTATTTT.

This chain connects TRBV2 to TRBJ2-7; 7 bases are shared with TRBD2. Germline CDR1 reads SNHLY; CDR2 reads FYNNEI. V lost 8 bases, J lost 6 bases, and 10 bases stayed unmatched. The CDR3 is 13 amino acids. The CDR3 DNA sequence: TGTGCCAGCGTGGGAGGGTCTCCACTCGAGCAGTACTTC. Protein product: CASVGGSPLEQYF.

Worth noting for this clonotype: Its ends do not fully match the called genes, so a read error is possible. The CDR3 spells CASNQVPWSNQPQHF. The CDR3 DNA reads as TGCGCCAGCAACCAAGTACCATGGTCCAATCAGCCCCAGCATTTT. V usage is TRBV4-1 and J usage is TRBJ1-5; the D is unclear. The CDR3 sequence is 15 residues long. Germline loops: CDR1 MGHRA, CDR2 YSYEKL.

A remark on this clonotype: The junction departs from the called germline gene at one end, perhaps through a read error. V gene TRBV5-5 combines with J gene TRBJ1-5; D uncertain. This CDR3 is built from 15 residues. Germline CDR1 and CDR2: SGHKS and YYEKEE (reference sequence). The CDR3 DNA is TGCGCCAGCAGAGTTAGCCCGGACTGGAATCAGCCCCAGCATTTT. Protein sequence: CASRVSPDWNQPQHF.

Concerning this clonotype: No conserved phenylalanine or tryptophan is present at the end of the CDR3, so a read error is the likely explanation. V and J are TRBV12-3 or TRBV12-4 and TRBJ2-1, with D perhaps TRBD1 (6 bases). The CDR3 is 13 residues long. Trimming removed 4 bases at V and 5 bases at J, with 9 bases between. CDR3: CASSWGRNNEQFS. The CDR3 bases are TGTGCCAGCAGTTGGGGGCGGAACAATGAGCAGTTCTCC.

This clonotype was found many times. The chain combines TRBV5-1 with TRBJ2-2; 7 nucleotides line up with TRBD1. The germline CDR1 and CDR2 sequences are SGHRS and YFSETQ. J lost 8 bases, V lost 1 base, and 8 bases had no gene match. CDR3 length: 15 residues. The DNA of the CDR3 is TGCGCCAGCAGCTTGAGGGGGCGAGTCGTAGGGGAGCTGTTTTTT. It specifies CASSLRGRVVGELFF. Full variable domain (remainder filled in from reference TRBV5-1 and TRBJ2-2): KAGVTQTPRYLIKTRGQQVTLSCSPISGHRSVSWYQQTPGQGLQFLFEYFSETQRNKGNFPGRFSGRQFSNSRSEMNVSTLELGDSALYLCASSLRGRVVGELFFGEGSRLTVL.

Points on this clonotype: Germline and junction disagree at one end, which may indicate a read error. The rearrangement links TRBV10-2 to TRBJ2-7, with no clear D. In germline, CDR1 is WSHSY, CDR2 SAAADI. This CDR3 contains 12 residues. As DNA, the CDR3 is TGCGCCAGCAGCGAGATGGTCTACGAGCGGTACTTC. Translated, it gives CASSEMVYERYF.

The J gene is TRBJ2-2, the V gene TRBV6-5; 11 bases agree with TRBD1. The V and J ends lost 6 bases and 9 bases, in that order; junction bases with no gene match: 21. The germline gives CDR1 MNHEY, CDR2 SVGAGI. The CDR3 loop spans 19 amino acids. The CDR3 DNA sequence: TGTGCCAGCAGCCTTCGTCCCCCGGGACAGGGGGGAAGGACCCGGGAGCTGTTTTTT. Its protein is CASSLRPPGQGGRTRELFF.

The J gene is TRBJ1-5, the V gene TRBV28; D is undetermined. Deletions cut 2 bases from V and 1 base from J, with 15 bases between. CDR1 and CDR2 (germline): MDHEN, SYDVKM. The CDR3 spans 17 residues. CDR3 sequence reads: CASSLAQQPESNQPQHF. The CDR3 DNA reads TGTGCCAGCAGTTTAGCCCAACAGCCTGAAAGCAATCAGCCCCAGCATTTT.

Concerning this clonotype itself: An end of the junction differs from the germline gene, which may be a read error. The gene calls are TRBV29-1 and TRBJ2-7; D is possibly TRBD1 (5 bases). The V gene's germline CDR1 is SQVTM and CDR2 ANQGSEA. The CDR3 loop spans 12 amino acids. CDR3 nucleotides: TGCAACGTTGTCGCACAGGTGCGCGAGCAGTATTTC. Protein product: CNVVAQVREQYF.

This clonotype has a handful of counts. Just one base apart from a much larger clone, this may be a read error. The V and J genes are TRBV20-1 and TRBJ2-1, with D perhaps TRBD1 (5 bases). With 0 bases removed from V and 12 bases from J, the gap between germline ends came to 18 bases. The CDR3 length is 14 residues. Per the germline V gene, CDR1 is DFQATT and CDR2 is SNEGSKA (reference sequence). The CDR3 sequence is CSARETQALTRQFF. In DNA, the CDR3 is TGCAGTGCTAGAGAGACACAGGCCCTGACTCGGCAGTTCTTC.

Note on this clonotype: This may stem from a read error, because a much larger clone lies one nucleotide away. The V call is TRBV5-1, the J call TRBJ2-7; D could derive from TRBD1 or TRBD2 (5 bases each). The CDR3 is 15 residues long. Looked up from germline, CDR1 is SGHRS and CDR2 is YFSETQ. CDR3 DNA sequence: TGCGCCAGCAGCCCCGGGGACGGACCCTCCTACGAGCGGTACTTC. This sequence encodes CASSPGDGPSYERYF.

On this clonotype itself: A read error may produce the germline difference seen at one junction end. The chain has TRBV29-1 and TRBJ2-2; 11 bases map to TRBD2. CDR3 length: 18 residues. Germline V lookup: CDR1 SQVTM, CDR2 ANQGSEA. CDR3: CSLADEGTSGSFPGELFF. The CDR3 DNA follows: TGCAGCCTTGCAGATGAAGGAACTAGCGGGAGTTTTCCCGGGGAGTTGTTTTTT.

A remark on this clonotype: The junction and the germline gene differ at one end; a read error may be behind it. The chain recombines TRBV11-2 with TRBJ2-1, with a possible D match to TRBD1 (6 bases). Germline CDR1 is SGHAT and CDR2 is FQNNGV. This CDR3 contains 15 residues. The CDR3, as DNA: TGTGGCAGCAGTTTAGATAACAGGGTTCACAATGAGCAGTCCTTC. Residues: CGSSLDNRVHNEQSF.

To note about this clonotype: A read error may be the cause here, since a much bigger clone is one base away. The chain uses TRBV20-1 and TRBJ1-2; 7 bases align to TRBD1. CDR3 length equals 12 residues. Germline V gene lookup returns CDR1 DFQATT and CDR2 SNEGSKA (reference sequence). CDR3: CNSDRTNYGYTF. The DNA for the CDR3 is TGCAATTCGGACAGGACCAACTATGGCTACACCTTC.